This T cell receptor (beta chain) came from a study of blood T cells in healthy people across ages. The study, taken as a whole, reports: Percentage of naive T cells showed a strong correlation with TCR beta diversity. Long-lived donors exceeded aged donors in naive CD4+ cells and diversity. Donor CMV status was unknown, possibly confounding expanded clonotype changes. Diversity of TCR beta per million T cells declined in a roughly linear way with age.

A sample-barcoded 5' primer and a J-beta primer mix were used in a second PCR of about 6 to 12 cycles. TCRdb passed the 5' RACE reads through MiXCR, listing each CDR3 protein once. The sample holds around 1,900,000 distinct CDR3 sequences, roughly 43% seen once. Notes on this clonotype: Antigen: not known.

This CDR3 is 16 amino acids long. Germline V lookup: CDR1 SEHNR, CDR2 FQNEAQ (reference sequence). The junction had 9 bases not matched to a gene; V was cut back by 3 bases and J by 2 bases. The V call is TRBV7-9, the J call TRBJ2-7; TRBD1 aligns across 8 bases. Source material: blood. The source of this sequence is a human donor in good health. CDR3 DNA sequence: TGTGCCAGCAGCTTGCCCACCGGGACAGGAGCCTACGAGCAGTACTTC. Translation gives CASSLPTGTGAYEQYF.